A selection of T cell receptor beta chains follows, all from one sample in a study of molecular identifiers for immune sequencing clone quantification. TCRdb recomputed calls from the PCR reads with MiXCR, one row per CDR3 protein. Among hundreds of thousands of distinct CDR3 sequences listed, 25% were seen once. Sequenced sample: naive CD8+ T cells from blood, with Jurkat cell RNA spiked in. The receptors were sampled from a human donor in good health. Some libraries in this study had Jurkat cell RNA spiked in. Each CDR3 is given with its conserved first and last residue. A D gene is named only where the DNA matches it firmly. A clone size is listed for some rows: how often the clone was seen (once, few, many), or a class if it is expanded.

D: TRBD1
size: -
V: TRBV12-3/TRBV12-4
J: TRBJ1-1
DNA: TGTGCCAGCAGTGGCGACAGGGAGGAGGGCCATCGAGCTTTCTTT
CDR3: CASSGDREEGHRAFF

D: -
size: few
V: TRBV29-1
J: TRBJ2-1
DNA: TGCAGCGTTGAAAAAGGCGGCATGATTCGGTACAATGAGCAGTTCTTC
CDR3: CSVEKGGMIRYNEQFF

D: TRBD1
size: -
V: TRBV30
J: TRBJ1-5
DNA: TGTGCCTGGGGATTTACAGGGGCCTTGGATCAGCCCCAGCATTTT
CDR3: CAWGFTGALDQPQHF

D: -
size: -
V: TRBV4-1
J: TRBJ2-2
DNA: TGCGCCAGCAGCCACACAGGGCTCCACGGGGAGCTGTTTTTT
CDR3: CASSHTGLHGELFF

D: -
size: many
V: TRBV20-1
J: TRBJ1-1
DNA: TGCAGTGCTAGGGATTGGGGATCGAACACTGAAGCTTTCTTT
CDR3: CSARDWGSNTEAFF

D: TRBD2
size: many
V: TRBV27
J: TRBJ2-3
DNA: TGTGCCAGCACCCCCGGGACTAGCGGGAGGGCCGTCTCAGATACGCAGTATTTT
CDR3: CASTPGTSGRAVSDTQYF

D: -
size: -
V: TRBV14
J: TRBJ1-6
DNA: TGTGCCAGCAGCCAAGATCTAGGGGAGGGATCACCCCTCCACTTT
CDR3: CASSQDLGEGSPLHF

D: -
size: many
V: TRBV29-1
J: TRBJ2-2
DNA: TGCAGCGTTGAAGACAGGGAGACCGGGGAGCTGTTTTTT
CDR3: CSVEDRETGELFF

D: -
size: many
V: TRBV7-9
J: TRBJ1-5
DNA: TGTGCCAGCAGCTTAGGAGCAGGGCCTCAGCCCCAGCATTTT
CDR3: CASSLGAGPQPQHF

D: TRBD1
size: -
V: TRBV7-6
J: TRBJ2-7
DNA: TGTGCCAGCAGCTTACAGGGGGCGGACTACGAGCAGTACTTC
CDR3: CASSLQGADYEQYF

D: -
size: -
V: TRBV7-6
J: TRBJ2-7
DNA: TGTGCCAGCAGCGCGAGAGAGAGCGAGCAGTACTTC
CDR3: CASSARESEQYF

D: TRBD1
size: few
V: TRBV6-6
J: TRBJ2-5
DNA: TGTGCCAGCAGCCGTTTTCAAGAGACAGGGGGCGCTGAGACCCAGTACTTC
CDR3: CASSRFQETGGAETQYF

D: -
size: many
V: TRBV14
J: TRBJ1-4
DNA: TGTGCCAGCAGCCAAGATCGCCCCTGGACGGTTAATGAAAAACTGTTTTTT
CDR3: CASSQDRPWTVNEKLFF

D: -
size: few
V: TRBV4-1
J: TRBJ1-5
DNA: TGCGCCAGCAGCCAAGAAGGAGGACTTCAGCCCCAGCATTTT
CDR3: CASSQEGGLQPQHF

D: TRBD1
size: few
V: TRBV6-5
J: TRBJ2-7
DNA: TGTGCCAGTATACTATCTGCCCGGGACAGAGCCTACGAGCAGTACTTC
CDR3: CASILSARDRAYEQYF

D: -
size: few
V: TRBV12-3/TRBV12-4
J: TRBJ1-5
DNA: TGTGCCAGCAGTTTAGCCGGAAACAATCAGCCCCAGCATTTT
CDR3: CASSLAGNNQPQHF

D: -
size: many
V: TRBV12-3/TRBV12-4
J: TRBJ2-7
DNA: TGTGCCAGCAGTTTGGGCCAGGGTACATCCTACGAGCAGTACTTC
CDR3: CASSLGQGTSYEQYF

D: TRBD1
size: many
V: TRBV12-5
J: TRBJ2-7
DNA: TGTGCTAGTGCCCAGACAGGGGGCTCCTACGAGCAGTACTTC
CDR3: CASAQTGGSYEQYF

D: -
size: few
V: TRBV20-1
J: TRBJ2-3
DNA: TGCAGTGCTAGACCGTTCGAGAAGCGCACAGATACGCAGTATTTT
CDR3: CSARPFEKRTDTQYF

D: TRBD2
size: few
V: TRBV11-2
J: TRBJ2-3
DNA: TGTGCCAGCAGCTTAGGGCTAGCGGGAGGGACCAGCACAGATACGCAGTATTTT
CDR3: CASSLGLAGGTSTDTQYF

D: -
size: -
V: TRBV27
J: TRBJ1-5
DNA: TGTGCCAGCAGTCTTATGACAGGAGGCAATCAGCCCCAGCATTTT
CDR3: CASSLMTGGNQPQHF

D: TRBD1
size: few
V: TRBV6-2/TRBV6-3
J: TRBJ2-7
DNA: TGTGCCAGCAGTTACTCAAACTTCCTGCCGGGACAGCGTTCCTACGAGCAGTACTTC
CDR3: CASSYSNFLPGQRSYEQYF

D: -
size: -
V: TRBV10-3
J: TRBJ2-5
DNA: TGTGCCATCAGCATGGCCGCCGGTCGACAAGAGACCCTGTACTTC
CDR3: CAISMAAGRQETLYF

D: TRBD1
size: many
V: TRBV20-1
J: TRBJ2-7
DNA: TGCAGTGCCCTACTAGCTTCCGACCGGGGACAGGTCAACTACGAGCAGTACTTC
CDR3: CSALLASDRGQVNYEQYF

D: TRBD1
size: few
V: TRBV27
J: TRBJ2-7
DNA: TGTGCCAGCACCCTAACAGGGGCCGCAGCTTACGAGCAGTACTTC
CDR3: CASTLTGAAAYEQYF

D: TRBD1
size: many
V: TRBV6-6
J: TRBJ2-2
DNA: TGTGCCAGCAGTTACCCTCGCGGGACAGGGACTAACGGGGAGCTGTTTTTT
CDR3: CASSYPRGTGTNGELFF

D: TRBD2
size: -
V: TRBV7-9
J: TRBJ2-3
DNA: TGTGCCAGCAGCCCCGGGACTAGCGGGTGTTTCGATACTCAGTATTTT
CDR3: CASSPGTSGCFDTQYF

D: -
size: -
V: TRBV9
J: TRBJ2-6
DNA: TGTGCCAGCCGCGTAGCCCCAGGGCGTGAGGACCTACGCTCTGGGGCCAACGTCCTGACTTTC
CDR3: CASRVAPGREDLRSGANVLTF

D: -
size: many
V: TRBV29-1
J: TRBJ2-4
DNA: TGCAGCGTTCAGGGACAAAACATTCAGTACTTC
CDR3: CSVQGQNIQYF

D: -
size: many
V: TRBV19
J: TRBJ2-5
DNA: TGTGCCAGTAGTCCGGAGGACAGCTCCCAAGAGACCCAGTACTTC
CDR3: CASSPEDSSQETQYF

D: TRBD1
size: many
V: TRBV7-6
J: TRBJ2-2
DNA: TGTGCCAGCAGCGAGGACAGGGTCCCCGGGGAGCTGTTTTTT
CDR3: CASSEDRVPGELFF

D: -
size: few
V: TRBV7-9
J: TRBJ1-2
DNA: TGTGCCAGCAGCTTAGTCCGCGACGGCCGTGTCAGTCCCTATGGCTACACCTTC
CDR3: CASSLVRDGRVSPYGYTF

D: TRBD2
size: many
V: TRBV4-3
J: TRBJ2-3
DNA: TGCGCCAGCAGCCCAAGGACTAGCGGGGGACCCCCGCAGTATTTT
CDR3: CASSPRTSGGPPQYF

D: -
size: many
V: TRBV28
J: TRBJ2-6
DNA: TGTGCCAGCACCTACAGGGCTTCTGGGGCCAACGTCCTGACTTTC
CDR3: CASTYRASGANVLTF

D: -
size: many
V: TRBV15
J: TRBJ1-5
DNA: TGTGCCACCAGCAGACCAGACAGAAATCAGCCCCAGCATTTT
CDR3: CATSRPDRNQPQHF

D: TRBD1
size: -
V: TRBV5-6
J: TRBJ2-1
DNA: TGTGCCAGCAGCATACCGGACAGGGGAGATGAGCAGTTCTTC
CDR3: CASSIPDRGDEQFF

D: -
size: many
V: TRBV7-9
J: TRBJ2-3
DNA: TGTGCCAGCAGCTTGTGGGGTGGCCGCGAGGAAGATACGCAGTATTTT
CDR3: CASSLWGGREEDTQYF

D: TRBD2
size: many
V: TRBV12-3/TRBV12-4
J: TRBJ2-1
DNA: TGTGCCAGCAGGCCCGGGACTAGCTCCTACAATGAGCAGTTCTTC
CDR3: CASRPGTSSYNEQFF

D: -
size: many
V: TRBV7-9
J: TRBJ2-3
DNA: TGTGCCTATAGCGGAGAAAGCACAGATACGCAGTATTTT
CDR3: CAYSGESTDTQYF

D: TRBD1
size: -
V: TRBV2
J: TRBJ1-5
DNA: TGTGCCAGCAGTGTGGCCAGGGGGCGGTTTCAGCCCCAGCATTTT
CDR3: CASSVARGRFQPQHF

D: TRBD1
size: many
V: TRBV7-9
J: TRBJ1-1
DNA: TGTGCCAGCAGTTCAGGGGGCACTGAAGCTTTCTTT
CDR3: CASSSGGTEAFF

D: -
size: many
V: TRBV11-2
J: TRBJ1-2
DNA: TGTGCCAGCAGCTTAGTAGGCGATGGCTACACCTTC
CDR3: CASSLVGDGYTF

D: TRBD1
size: once
V: TRBV9
J: TRBJ2-7
DNA: TGTGCCAGCAGCGTTGGGACAGGGGTGTTTTACGAGCAGTACTTC
CDR3: CASSVGTGVFYEQYF

D: -
size: few
V: TRBV3-1
J: TRBJ2-5
DNA: TGTGCCAGCAGCCAAGAGAGGGGGACCCAAGAGACCCAGTACTTC
CDR3: CASSQERGTQETQYF

D: TRBD2
size: many
V: TRBV7-2
J: TRBJ2-3
DNA: TGTGCCAGCAGCAGGGGACTACTAGCGGGGGACTACACAGATACGCAGTATTTT
CDR3: CASSRGLLAGDYTDTQYF

D: -
size: -
V: TRBV9
J: TRBJ1-1
DNA: TGTGCCAGCAGCGTAGATAAAATGAACACTGAAGCTTTCTTT
CDR3: CASSVDKMNTEAFF

D: TRBD1
size: many
V: TRBV12-3/TRBV12-4
J: TRBJ2-3
DNA: TGTGCCAGCAGTTTTCCCCCGGGACAGGGGCCAGATACGCAGTATTTT
CDR3: CASSFPPGQGPDTQYF

D: -
size: many
V: TRBV28
J: TRBJ2-7
DNA: TGTGCCAGCAGTAGCTTGAGCGGGCTCCCCCTTGAGCAGTACTTC
CDR3: CASSSLSGLPLEQYF

D: -
size: -
V: TRBV27
J: TRBJ2-2
DNA: TGTGCCAGCAGTCGAGGAATTACCGGGGAGCTGTTTTTT
CDR3: CASSRGITGELFF

D: TRBD1
size: -
V: TRBV5-1
J: TRBJ2-7
DNA: TGCGCCAGCAGCGAGGACAGGGAATTCTCCTACGAGCAGTACTTC
CDR3: CASSEDREFSYEQYF

D: -
size: many
V: TRBV14
J: TRBJ2-4
DNA: TGTGCCAGCAGCCGAAGTATGCCGGCCGTAGCCAAAAACATTCAGTACTTC
CDR3: CASSRSMPAVAKNIQYF

D: -
size: -
V: TRBV11-2
J: TRBJ1-1
DNA: TGTGCCAGCAGCTCCGGTGCGCGGGGCCCTTTTGGGGCTTTCTTT
CDR3: CASSSGARGPFGAFF

D: -
size: -
V: TRBV20-1
J: TRBJ2-2
DNA: TGCAGTGCTAGAGCGCGAAGGTTGGCCGCCACCGGGGAGCTGTTTTTT
CDR3: CSARARRLAATGELFF

D: -
size: few
V: TRBV6-5
J: TRBJ2-5
DNA: TGTGCCAGCAGTTACTCGAATAATCTATGGTACTTC
CDR3: CASSYSNNLWYF

D: -
size: many
V: TRBV11-2
J: TRBJ1-1
DNA: TGTGCCAGCAGCTTAGTCGGGGGGCAGGGAAACACTGAAGCTTTCTTT
CDR3: CASSLVGGQGNTEAFF